Below are 10 T cell receptor beta chains sequenced from a single sample in a study of T cells after yellow fever vaccination. TCRdb reprocessed the 5' RACE reads with MiXCR, giving one entry per CDR3 protein. This table holds under 300,000 distinct CDR3 sequences, 6.5% to 8.5% found once. Specimen: CD4+ T cells sorted from PBMCs, collected 15 days after the yellow fever booster vaccination. The receptors originated from a man aged 25 to 40 who received the YFV17D yellow fever vaccine.

This clonotype has only a few counts. The chain couples TRBV12-3 or TRBV12-4 to TRBJ2-7, with TRBD1 identical over 8 bases. Trimming cost V 6 bases and J 3 bases; bases outside gene matches: 7. This CDR3 region has 14 residues. The CDR3 protein is CASRIGTGSYEQYF. CDR3 nucleotide sequence: TGTGCCAGCAGGATAGGGACAGGAAGCTACGAGCAGTACTTC.

This chain joins TRBV18 and TRBJ2-2, with unresolved D. Per germline, CDR1 KGHSH and CDR2 LQKENI. This CDR3 spans 15 amino acids. Between the trimmed V and J ends, which lost 3 bases and 0 bases, there was a span of 8 bases. The CDR3 here is CASSPSPPNTGELFF. The CDR3 DNA sequence: TGTGCCAGCTCACCGTCGCCTCCGAACACCGGGGAGCTGTTTTTT. Complete variable domain (other parts from reference TRBV18 and TRBJ2-2): NAGVMQNPRHLVRRRGQEARLRCSPMKGHSHVYWYRQLPEEGLKFMVYLQKENIIDESGMPKERFSAEFPKEGPSILRIQQVVRGDSAAYFCASSPSPPNTGELFFGEGSRLTVL.

This clonotype was picked up a small number of times. The chain recombines TRBV28 with TRBJ2-1; 11 bases fit TRBD2. This CDR3 contains 15 residues. Germline V gene data show CDR1 as MDHEN and CDR2 as SYDVKM. V was pared by 7 bases and J by 7 bases, with 9 bases of the junction left unmatched. CDR3: CASIETSGSMNEQFF. The CDR3 DNA is TGTGCCAGCATCGAAACTAGCGGGAGTATGAATGAGCAGTTCTTC.

In this sample, this clonotype turned up a few times. The rearrangement links TRBV20-1 to TRBJ2-5; TRBD2 is a possible D gene (6 bases). CDR1 is DFQATT and CDR2 is SNEGSKA in the germline V gene (reference sequence). The CDR3 runs to 15 residues. The V and J ends lost 0 bases and 2 bases respectively, with 13 bases between them. The CDR3 loop reads CSARDPSELQETQYF. The CDR3 nucleotides read TGCAGTGCTAGAGATCCTAGCGAGCTACAAGAGACCCAGTACTTC.

In its sample, this clonotype was seen many times. The rearrangement links TRBV28 to TRBJ2-2, with TRBD1 identical over 10 bases. CDR3 size: 14 residues. The V gene end was trimmed by 6 bases and the J gene end by 8 bases; junction bases not matched to a gene: 6. Germline V CDR1 and CDR2: MDHEN, SYDVKM. CDR3: CASRSTGGKGELFF. As DNA, the CDR3 is TGTGCCAGCAGGTCGACAGGGGGCAAAGGGGAGCTGTTTTTT.

This chain uses TRBV7-9 with TRBJ2-1; 12 bases map to TRBD2. CDR1 SEHNR and CDR2 FQNEAQ come from the germline V gene (reference sequence). This CDR3 is built from 14 residues. The V and J ends lost 10 bases and 6 bases, in that order; junction bases with no gene match: 7. The CDR3 sequence is CANARLAGANEQFF. CDR3 DNA sequence: TGTGCCAACGCGCGACTAGCGGGAGCCAATGAGCAGTTCTTC.

This clonotype has at least ten counts. The V and J genes are TRBV20-1 and TRBJ2-7; D is possibly TRBD1 or TRBD2 (5 bases each). The CDR3 spans 13 residues. The germline V gene has CDR1 DFQATT and CDR2 SNEGSKA (reference sequence). V was clipped by 5 bases and J by 2 bases, with 13 bases between them. The CDR3 loop reads CSAGTGTAYEQYF. In DNA form, the CDR3 reads TGCAGTGCTGGAACCGGGACGGCCTACGAGCAGTACTTC.

This clonotype was seen only a few times. The J gene is TRBJ2-7, the V gene TRBV5-1, with 12 bases matching TRBD1. Per germline, CDR1 SGHRS and CDR2 YFSETQ. This CDR3 spans 14 amino acids. The V gene end was trimmed by 0 bases and the J gene end by 7 bases; junction bases not matched to a gene: 2. For the CDR3, the DNA is TGCGCCAGCAGCTTGGTGGGACAGGGGGCAGAGCAGTACTTC. Encoded protein: CASSLVGQGAEQYF.

The chain uses TRBV15 and TRBJ2-1; D might be TRBD2 (5 bases). Germline lookup yields CDR1 LNHNV and CDR2 YYDKDF (reference sequence). Between the trimmed V and J ends, which lost 1 base and 1 base, there was a span of 11 bases. The CDR3 is made up of 16 amino acids. Here the CDR3 reads CATSRGHGISYNEQFF. CDR3 bases: TGTGCCACCAGCAGAGGTCACGGGATATCCTACAATGAGCAGTTCTTC.

This clonotype has more than one count but fewer than ten. The chain is built from TRBV4-2 and TRBJ2-5; D gene uncertain. V dropped 1 base and J dropped 2 bases, with 11 bases sitting between them. CDR3 length: 15 amino acids. Germline CDR1 LGHNA, CDR2 YNFKEQ. In nucleotides, the CDR3 is TGTGCCAGCAGCCAAGGGGGAAGGGTACAAGAGACCCAGTACTTC. It specifies CASSQGGRVQETQYF.